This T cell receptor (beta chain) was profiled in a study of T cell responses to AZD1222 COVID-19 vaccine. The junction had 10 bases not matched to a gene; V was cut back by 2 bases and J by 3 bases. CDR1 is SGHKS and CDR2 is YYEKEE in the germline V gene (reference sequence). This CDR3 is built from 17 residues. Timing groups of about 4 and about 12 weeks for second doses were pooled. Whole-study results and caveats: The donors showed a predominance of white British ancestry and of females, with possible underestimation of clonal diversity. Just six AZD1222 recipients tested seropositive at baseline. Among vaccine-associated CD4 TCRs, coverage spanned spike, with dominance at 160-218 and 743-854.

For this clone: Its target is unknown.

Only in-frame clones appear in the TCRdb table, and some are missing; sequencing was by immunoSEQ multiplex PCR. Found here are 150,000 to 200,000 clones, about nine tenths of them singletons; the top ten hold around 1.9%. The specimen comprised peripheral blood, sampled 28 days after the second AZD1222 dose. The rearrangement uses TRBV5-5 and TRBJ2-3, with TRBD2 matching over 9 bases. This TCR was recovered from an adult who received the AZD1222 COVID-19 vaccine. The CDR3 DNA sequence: TGTGCCAGCAGCTTTGCAGGCCGACTAGCGGTGACAGATACGCAGTATTTT. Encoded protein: CASSFAGRLAVTDTQYF.